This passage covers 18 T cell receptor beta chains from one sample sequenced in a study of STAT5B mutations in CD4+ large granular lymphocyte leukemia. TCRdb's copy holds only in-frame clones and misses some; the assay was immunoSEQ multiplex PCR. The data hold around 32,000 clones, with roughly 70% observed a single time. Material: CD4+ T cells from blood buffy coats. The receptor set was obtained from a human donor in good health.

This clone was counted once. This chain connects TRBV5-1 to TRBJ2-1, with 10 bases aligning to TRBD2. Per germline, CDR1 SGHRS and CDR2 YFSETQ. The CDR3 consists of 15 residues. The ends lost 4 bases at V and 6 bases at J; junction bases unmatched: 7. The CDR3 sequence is CASSRSGGAVNEQFF. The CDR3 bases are TGCGCCAGCAGCAGGAGCGGGGGGGCCGTCAATGAGCAGTTCTTC.

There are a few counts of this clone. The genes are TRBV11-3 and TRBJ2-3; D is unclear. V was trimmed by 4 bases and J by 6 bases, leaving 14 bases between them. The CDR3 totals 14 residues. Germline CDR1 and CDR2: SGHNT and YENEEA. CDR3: CASSSDGPRDTQYF. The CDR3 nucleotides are TGTGCCAGCAGCTCCGACGGCCCTAGGGATACGCAGTATTTT. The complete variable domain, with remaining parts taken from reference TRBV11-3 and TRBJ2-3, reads EAGVVQSPRYKIIEKKQPVAFWCNPISGHNTLYWYLQNLGQGPELLIRYENEEAVDDSQLPKDRFSAERLKGVDSTLKIQPAELGDSAVYLCASSSDGPRDTQYFGPGTRLTVL.

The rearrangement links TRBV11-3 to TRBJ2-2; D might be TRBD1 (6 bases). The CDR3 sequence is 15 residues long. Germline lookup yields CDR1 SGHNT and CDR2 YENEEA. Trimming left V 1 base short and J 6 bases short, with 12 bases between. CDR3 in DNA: TGTGCCAGCAGCTTAGCAGGTCAGGGGCCCGGGGAGCTGTTTTTT. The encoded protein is CASSLAGQGPGELFF.

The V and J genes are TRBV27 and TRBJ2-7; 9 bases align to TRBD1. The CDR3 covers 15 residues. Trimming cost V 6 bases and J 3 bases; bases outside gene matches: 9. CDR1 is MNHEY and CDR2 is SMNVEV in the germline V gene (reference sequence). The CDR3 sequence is CASSIHGTGYYEQYF. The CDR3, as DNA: TGTGCCAGCAGCATACACGGGACAGGGTACTACGAGCAGTACTTC.

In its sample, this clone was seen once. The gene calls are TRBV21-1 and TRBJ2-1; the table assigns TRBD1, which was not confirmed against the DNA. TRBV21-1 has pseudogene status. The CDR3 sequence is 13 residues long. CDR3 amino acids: CASSQGVHNEQFF. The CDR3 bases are TGTGCCAGCAGTCAGGGGGTCCACAATGAGCAGTTCTTC.

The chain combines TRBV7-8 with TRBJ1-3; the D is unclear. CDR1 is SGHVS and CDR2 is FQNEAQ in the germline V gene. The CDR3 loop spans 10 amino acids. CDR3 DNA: TGTGCTTGGGGTGGAAACACCATATATTTT. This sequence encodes CAWGGNTIYF.

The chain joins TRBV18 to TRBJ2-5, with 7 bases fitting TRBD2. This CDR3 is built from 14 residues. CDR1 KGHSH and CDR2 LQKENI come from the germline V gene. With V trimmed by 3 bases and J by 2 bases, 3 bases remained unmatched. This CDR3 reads CASSPLAAQETQYF. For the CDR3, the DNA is TGTGCCAGCTCACCCCTAGCGGCACAAGAGACCCAGTACTTC.

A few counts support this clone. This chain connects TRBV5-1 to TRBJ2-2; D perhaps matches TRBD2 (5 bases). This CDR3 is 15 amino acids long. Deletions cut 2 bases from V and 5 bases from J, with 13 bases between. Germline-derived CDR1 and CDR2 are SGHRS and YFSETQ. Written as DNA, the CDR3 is TGCGCCAGCAGCTTTGAGCTGCGAGGGACCGGGGAGCTGTTTTTT. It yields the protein CASSFELRGTGELFF.

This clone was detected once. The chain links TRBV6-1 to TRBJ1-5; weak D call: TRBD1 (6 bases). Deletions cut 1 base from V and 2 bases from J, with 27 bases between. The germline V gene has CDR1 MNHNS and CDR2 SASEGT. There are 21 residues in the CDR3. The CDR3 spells CASSEDSGTGRTLVGNQPQHF. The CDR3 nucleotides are TGTGCCAGCAGTGAAGATTCCGGAACAGGGAGGACCCTAGTTGGCAATCAGCCCCAGCATTTT.

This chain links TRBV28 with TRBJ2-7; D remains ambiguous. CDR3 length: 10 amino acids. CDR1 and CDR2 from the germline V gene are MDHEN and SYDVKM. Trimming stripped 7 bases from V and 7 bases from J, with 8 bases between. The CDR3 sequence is CASTIYEQYF. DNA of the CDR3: TGTGCCAGCACCATCTATGAGCAGTACTTC.

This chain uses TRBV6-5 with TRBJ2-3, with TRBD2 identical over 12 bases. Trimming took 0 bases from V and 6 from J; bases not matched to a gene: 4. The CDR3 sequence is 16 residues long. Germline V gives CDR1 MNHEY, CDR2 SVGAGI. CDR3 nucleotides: TGTGCCAGCAGTTACTCGAACCTAGCGGGGGGGGATACGCAGTATTTT. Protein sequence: CASSYSNLAGGDTQYF.

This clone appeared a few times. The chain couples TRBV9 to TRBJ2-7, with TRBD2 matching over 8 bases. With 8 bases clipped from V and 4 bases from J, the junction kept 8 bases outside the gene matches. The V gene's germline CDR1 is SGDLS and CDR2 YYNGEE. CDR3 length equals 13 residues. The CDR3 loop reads CASSGGAEYEQYF. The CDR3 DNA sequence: TGTGCCAGTTCCGGGGGGGCGGAGTACGAGCAGTACTTC. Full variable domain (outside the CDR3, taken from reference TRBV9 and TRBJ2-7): DSGVTQTPKHLITATGQRVTLRCSPRSGDLSVYWYQQSLDQGLQFLIQYYNGEERAKGNILERFSAQQFPDLHSELNLSSLELGDSALYFCASSGGAEYEQYFGPGTRLTVT.

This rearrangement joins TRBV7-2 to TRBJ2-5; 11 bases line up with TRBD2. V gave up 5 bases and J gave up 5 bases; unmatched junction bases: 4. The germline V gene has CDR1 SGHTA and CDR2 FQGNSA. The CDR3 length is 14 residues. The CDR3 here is CASSATSGAETQYF. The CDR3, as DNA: TGTGCCAGCAGCGCGACTAGCGGGGCGGAGACCCAGTACTTC.

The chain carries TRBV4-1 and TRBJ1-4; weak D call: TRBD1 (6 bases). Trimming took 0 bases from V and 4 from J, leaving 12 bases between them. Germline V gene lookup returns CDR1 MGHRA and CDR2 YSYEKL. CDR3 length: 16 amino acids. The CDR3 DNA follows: TGCGCCAGCAGCCAAGAGGGGGGGGCGGTTAATGAAAAACTGTTTTTT. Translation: CASSQEGGAVNEKLFF.

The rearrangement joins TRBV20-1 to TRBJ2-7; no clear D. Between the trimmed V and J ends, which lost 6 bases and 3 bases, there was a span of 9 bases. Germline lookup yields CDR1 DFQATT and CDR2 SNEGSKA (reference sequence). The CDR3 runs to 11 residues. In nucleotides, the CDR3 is TGCAGTGCCGCCACACTCTACGAGCAGTACTTC. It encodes CSAATLYEQYF.

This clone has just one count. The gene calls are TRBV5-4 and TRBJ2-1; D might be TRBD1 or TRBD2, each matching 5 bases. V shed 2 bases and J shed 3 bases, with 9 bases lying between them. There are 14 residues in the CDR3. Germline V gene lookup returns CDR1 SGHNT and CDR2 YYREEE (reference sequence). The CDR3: CASSLGTYYNEQFF. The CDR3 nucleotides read TGTGCCAGCAGCTTAGGGACCTACTACAATGAGCAGTTCTTC.

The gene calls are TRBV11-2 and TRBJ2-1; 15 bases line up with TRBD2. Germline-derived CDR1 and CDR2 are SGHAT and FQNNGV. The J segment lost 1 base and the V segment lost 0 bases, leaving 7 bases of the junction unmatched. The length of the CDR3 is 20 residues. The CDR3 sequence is CASSLDRGLAGGRSYNEQFF. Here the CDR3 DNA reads TGTGCCAGCAGCTTAGATCGCGGACTAGCGGGGGGGCGATCCTACAATGAGCAGTTCTTC. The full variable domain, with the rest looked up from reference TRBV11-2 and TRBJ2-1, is EAGVAQSPRYKIIEKRQSVAFWCNPISGHATLYWYQQILGQGPKLLIQFQNNGVVDDSQLPKDRFSAERLKGVDSTLKIQPAKLEDSAVYLCASSLDRGLAGGRSYNEQFFGPGTRLTVL.

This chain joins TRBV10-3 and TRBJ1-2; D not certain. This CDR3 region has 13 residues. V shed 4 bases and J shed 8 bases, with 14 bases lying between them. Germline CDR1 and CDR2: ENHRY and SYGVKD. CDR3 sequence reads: CAISVDGVGGYTF. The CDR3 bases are TGTGCCATCAGTGTTGACGGAGTAGGCGGCTACACCTTC.